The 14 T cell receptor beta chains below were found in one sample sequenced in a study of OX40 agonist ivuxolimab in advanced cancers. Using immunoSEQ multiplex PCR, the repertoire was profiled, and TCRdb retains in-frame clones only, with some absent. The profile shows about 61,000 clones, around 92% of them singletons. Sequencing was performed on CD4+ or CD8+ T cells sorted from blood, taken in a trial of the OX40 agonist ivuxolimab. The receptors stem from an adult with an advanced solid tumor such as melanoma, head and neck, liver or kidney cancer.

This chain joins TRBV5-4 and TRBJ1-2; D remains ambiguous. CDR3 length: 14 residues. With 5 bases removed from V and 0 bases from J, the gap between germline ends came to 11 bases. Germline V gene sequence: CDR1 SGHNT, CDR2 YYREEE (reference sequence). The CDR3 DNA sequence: TGTGCCAGCAGGAGGGCAGGAGCTAACTATGGCTACACCTTC. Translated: CASRRAGANYGYTF.

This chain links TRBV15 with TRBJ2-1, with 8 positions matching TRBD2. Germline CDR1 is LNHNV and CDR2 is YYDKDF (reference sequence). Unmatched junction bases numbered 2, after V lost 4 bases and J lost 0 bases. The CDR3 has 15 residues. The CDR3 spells CATSILAASYNEQFF. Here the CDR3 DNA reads TGTGCCACCAGCATACTAGCGGCCTCCTACAATGAGCAGTTCTTC.

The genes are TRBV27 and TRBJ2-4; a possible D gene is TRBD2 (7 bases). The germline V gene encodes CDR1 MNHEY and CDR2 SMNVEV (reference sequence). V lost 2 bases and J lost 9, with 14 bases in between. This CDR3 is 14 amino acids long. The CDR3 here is CASSLVGGLVIQYF. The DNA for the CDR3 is TGTGCCAGCAGTTTAGTGGGGGGGCTCGTCATTCAGTACTTC.

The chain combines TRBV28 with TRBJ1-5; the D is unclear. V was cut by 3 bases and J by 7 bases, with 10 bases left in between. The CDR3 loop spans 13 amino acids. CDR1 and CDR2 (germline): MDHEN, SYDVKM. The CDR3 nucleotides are TGTGCCAGCAGTTTTGGAGGGCTCCAGCCCCAGCATTTT. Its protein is CASSFGGLQPQHF.

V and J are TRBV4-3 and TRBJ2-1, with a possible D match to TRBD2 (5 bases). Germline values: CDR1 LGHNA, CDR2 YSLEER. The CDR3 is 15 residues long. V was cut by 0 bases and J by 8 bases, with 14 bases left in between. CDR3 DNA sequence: TGCGCCAGCAGCCAAGATCGGGGTAGCATCGATGAGCAGTTCTTC. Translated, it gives CASSQDRGSIDEQFF.

The CDR3 nucleotides read TGTGCCTGGAGTGTAGAAACAGGCCCCCTAATTTGGGATGGCTACACCTTC. Its protein product is CAWSVETGPLIWDGYTF. The chain recombines TRBV30 with TRBJ1-2; a weak D match, TRBD1 (5 bases). The CDR3 has 17 amino acids. Germline V lookup: CDR1 GTSNPN, CDR2 SVGIG (reference sequence). The V and J ends lost 0 bases and 6 bases respectively, with 23 bases between them.

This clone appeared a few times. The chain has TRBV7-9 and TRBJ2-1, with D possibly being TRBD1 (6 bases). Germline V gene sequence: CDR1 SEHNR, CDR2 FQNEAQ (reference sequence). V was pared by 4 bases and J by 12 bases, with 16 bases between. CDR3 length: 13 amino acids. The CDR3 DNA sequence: TGTGCCAGCAGCTCCGGGACAAAGAATTGGCAGTTCTTC. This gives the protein CASSSGTKNWQFF.

CDR3 in amino acids: CASSLGGTDTQYF. In DNA, the CDR3 is TGTGCCAGCAGTTTGGGGGGCACAGATACGCAGTATTTT. J is TRBJ2-3 and V is TRBV28, with D tentatively TRBD1 or TRBD2 (5 bases each). The germline gives CDR1 MDHEN, CDR2 SYDVKM. The V end was cut by 3 bases, the J end by 1 base, with 5 bases between. CDR3 length: 13 amino acids.

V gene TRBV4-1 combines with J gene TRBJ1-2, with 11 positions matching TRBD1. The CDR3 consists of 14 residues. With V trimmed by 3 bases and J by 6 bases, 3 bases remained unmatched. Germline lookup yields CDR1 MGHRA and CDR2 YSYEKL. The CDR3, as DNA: TGCGCCAGCAGCCACGCGGGACAGGGGGATGGCTACACCTTC. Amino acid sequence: CASSHAGQGDGYTF.

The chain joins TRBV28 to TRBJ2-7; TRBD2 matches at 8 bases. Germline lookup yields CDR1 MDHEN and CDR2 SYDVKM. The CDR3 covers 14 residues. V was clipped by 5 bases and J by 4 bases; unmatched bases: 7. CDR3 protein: CASSRTSLLYEQYF. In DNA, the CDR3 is TGTGCCAGCAGTCGGACTAGCCTACTTTACGAGCAGTACTTC.

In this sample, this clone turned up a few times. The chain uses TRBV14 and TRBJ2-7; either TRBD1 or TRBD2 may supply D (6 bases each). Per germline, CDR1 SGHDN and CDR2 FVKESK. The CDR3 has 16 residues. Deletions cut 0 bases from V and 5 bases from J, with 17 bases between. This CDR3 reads CASSQEVSGAWDEQYF. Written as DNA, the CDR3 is TGTGCCAGCAGCCAAGAGGTCTCGGGGGCTTGGGACGAGCAGTACTTC.

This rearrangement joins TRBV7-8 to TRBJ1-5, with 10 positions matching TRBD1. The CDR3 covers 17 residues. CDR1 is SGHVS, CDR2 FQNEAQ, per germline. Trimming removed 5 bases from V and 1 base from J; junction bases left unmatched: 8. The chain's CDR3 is CASSTRQGARSNQPQHF. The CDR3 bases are TGTGCCAGCAGCACCCGACAGGGGGCAAGGAGCAATCAGCCCCAGCATTTT.

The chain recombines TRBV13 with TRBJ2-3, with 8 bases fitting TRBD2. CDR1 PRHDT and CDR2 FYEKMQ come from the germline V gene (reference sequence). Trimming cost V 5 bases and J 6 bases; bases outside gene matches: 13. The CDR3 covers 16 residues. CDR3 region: CASSRFGAGEVDTQYF. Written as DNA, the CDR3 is TGTGCCAGCAGCCGATTTGGAGCGGGGGAAGTGGATACGCAGTATTTT.

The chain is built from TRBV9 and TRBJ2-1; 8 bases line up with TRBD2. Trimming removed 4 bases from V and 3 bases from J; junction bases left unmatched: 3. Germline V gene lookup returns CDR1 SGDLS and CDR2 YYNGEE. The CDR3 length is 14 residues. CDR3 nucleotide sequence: TGTGCCAGCAGCCGGGGGGGCCTCTACAATGAGCAGTTCTTC. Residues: CASSRGGLYNEQFF.